Sequencing of this T cell receptor (beta chain) was carried out in a study of identical twins. Note on this clonotype: Its specificity is not known.

Whole-study results and caveats: Alpha sequences out of frame and shared by twins had excess low generation probability.

Trimming removed 1 base from V and 6 bases from J, with 6 bases in between. Germline values: CDR1 SEHNR, CDR2 FQNEAQ (reference sequence). The CDR3 runs 12 residues. TCRdb processed the 5' RACE reads anew with MiXCR; each CDR3 protein has one entry. This table has 650,000 to 750,000 distinct CDR3 sequences, 21% appearing once. The same sample was also used in a study of T cells expressing NK-cell markers. In that study: Eight donors were sequenced, seven testing HCMV-seropositive and one testing seronegative. These clonotypes, the leaders elsewhere, also led the CD3+CD56-NKG2C+ fraction in four donors.

The receptor comes from a woman aged 18-29 years in good health. The chain recombines TRBV7-9 with TRBJ1-1; D is unclear. Material: PBMCs. The CDR3 nucleotides read TGTGCCAGCAGCTTAGTGCATCCTGAAGCTTTCTTT. Amino acids: CASSLVHPEAFF.